The clone carrying this TCR beta chain turned up a few times. Its antigen is currently unknown. The sample comes from a study of cytomegalovirus exposure and HLA in healthy donors. Study-wide background: For the approximately 360 genotyped donors, 75% to 90% fell within the Caucasian-associated ancestry cluster. Study observations and caveats: CMV antigen specificity of a few CMV-associated chains was confirmed in vitro.

PCR amplification relied on 60 Vbeta primers (plus 13 Jbeta primers). Profiled with immunoSEQ multiplex PCR; TCRdb holds only in-frame clones, not every one. The data show under 300,000 clones, roughly 89% seen once. This TCR derives from a man between 40 and 49 years old in good health and CMV-seropositive. The sample comprised PBMCs.

CDR3 nucleotide sequence: TGTGCCAGCAGCTTTACATGGAGGAGTAACAATGAGCAGTTCTTC. The encoded protein is CASSFTWRSNNEQFF. J is TRBJ2-1 and V is TRBV5-6; D is perhaps TRBD2 (5 bases). The CDR3 spans 15 residues. Per the germline V gene, CDR1 is SGHDT and CDR2 is YYEEEE. Trimming stripped 2 bases from V and 5 bases from J, with 14 bases between.